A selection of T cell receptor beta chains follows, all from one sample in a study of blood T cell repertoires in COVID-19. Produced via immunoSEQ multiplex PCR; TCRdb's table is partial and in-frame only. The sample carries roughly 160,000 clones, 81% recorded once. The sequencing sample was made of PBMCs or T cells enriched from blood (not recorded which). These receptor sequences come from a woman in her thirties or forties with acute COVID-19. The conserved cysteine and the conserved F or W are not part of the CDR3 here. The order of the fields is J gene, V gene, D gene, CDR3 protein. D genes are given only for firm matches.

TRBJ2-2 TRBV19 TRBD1 ASSSWTGMVTGELF
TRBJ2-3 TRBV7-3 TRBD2 ASSYAGGTDTQY
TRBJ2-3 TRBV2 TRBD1 ASRGQSPTDTQY
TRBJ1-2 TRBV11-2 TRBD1 ASSREGGNGYT
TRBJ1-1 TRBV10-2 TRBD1 ASSGSGGLGAEAF
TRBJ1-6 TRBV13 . ASLGAGRALH
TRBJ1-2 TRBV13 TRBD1 ASSSMGQDYGYT
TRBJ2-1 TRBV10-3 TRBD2 AISGGTSGRPTSYNEQF
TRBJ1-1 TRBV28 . ASSSRGQMNTEAF
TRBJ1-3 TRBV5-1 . ASSQTGSLSGNTIY
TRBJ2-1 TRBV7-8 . ASSLKWGRATYNEQF
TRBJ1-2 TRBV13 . ASSLGPRAT
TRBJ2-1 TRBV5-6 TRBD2 ASSLGGLAGYNEQF
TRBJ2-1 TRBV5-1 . ASSLEGGWGNEQF
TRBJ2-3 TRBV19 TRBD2 ASGGTSGRPDTQY